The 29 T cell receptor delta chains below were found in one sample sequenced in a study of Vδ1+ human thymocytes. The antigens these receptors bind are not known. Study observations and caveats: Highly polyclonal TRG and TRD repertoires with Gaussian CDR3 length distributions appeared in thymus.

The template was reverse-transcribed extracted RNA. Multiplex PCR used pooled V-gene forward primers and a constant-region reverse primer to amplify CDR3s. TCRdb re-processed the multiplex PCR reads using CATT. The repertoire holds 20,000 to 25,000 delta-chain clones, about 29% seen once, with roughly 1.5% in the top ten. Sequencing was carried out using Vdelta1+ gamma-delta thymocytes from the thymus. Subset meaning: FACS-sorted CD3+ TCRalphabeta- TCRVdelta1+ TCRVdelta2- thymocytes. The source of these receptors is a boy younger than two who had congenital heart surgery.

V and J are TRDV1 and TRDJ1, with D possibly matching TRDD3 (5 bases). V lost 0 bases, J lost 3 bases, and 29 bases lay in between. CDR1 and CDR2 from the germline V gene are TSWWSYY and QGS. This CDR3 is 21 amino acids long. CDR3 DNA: TGTGCTCTTGGGGAACTCTTTAGGGGCTCTGGGTTTGGTCGGCTCTCCGATAAACTCATCTTT. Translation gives CALGELFRGSGFGRLSDKLIF.

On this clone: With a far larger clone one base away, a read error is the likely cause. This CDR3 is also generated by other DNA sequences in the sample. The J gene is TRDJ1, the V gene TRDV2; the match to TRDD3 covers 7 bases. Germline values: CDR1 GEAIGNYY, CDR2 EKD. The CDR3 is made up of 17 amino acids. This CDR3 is CASISWGYPSHTDKLIF. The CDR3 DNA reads TGTGCCTCCATCAGCTGGGGGTACCCGTCTCACACAGATAAACTCATCTTT.

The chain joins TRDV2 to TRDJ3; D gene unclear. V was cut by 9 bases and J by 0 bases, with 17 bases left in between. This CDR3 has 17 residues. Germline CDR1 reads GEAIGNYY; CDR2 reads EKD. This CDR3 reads CATRGSHLSWDTRQMFF. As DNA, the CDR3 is TGTGCCACACGTGGATCTCACCTCTCCTGGGACACCCGACAGATGTTTTTC.

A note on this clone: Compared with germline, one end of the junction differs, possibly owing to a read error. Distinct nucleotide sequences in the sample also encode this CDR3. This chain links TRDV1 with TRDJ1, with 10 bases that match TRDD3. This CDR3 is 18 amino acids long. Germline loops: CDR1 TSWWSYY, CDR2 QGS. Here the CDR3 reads CALGELTGGYAGTDKLIF. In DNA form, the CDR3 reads TGTGCCCTTGGGGAACTAACCGGGGGATACGCGGGCACCGATAAACTCATCTTT.

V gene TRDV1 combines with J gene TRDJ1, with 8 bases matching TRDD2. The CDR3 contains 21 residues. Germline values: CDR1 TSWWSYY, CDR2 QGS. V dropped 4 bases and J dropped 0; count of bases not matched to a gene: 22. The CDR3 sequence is CALGAHSFLRGRPLYTDKLIF. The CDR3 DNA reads TGTGCTCTTGGGGCCCACAGCTTCCTACGGGGTCGTCCTTTGTACACCGATAAACTCATCTTT.

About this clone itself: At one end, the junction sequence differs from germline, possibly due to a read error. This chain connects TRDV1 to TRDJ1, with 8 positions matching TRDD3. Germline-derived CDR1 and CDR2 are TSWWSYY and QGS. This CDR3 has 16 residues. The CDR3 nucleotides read TGTGCTCTTAGGGAAACGGGGATACAGTACACCGATAAACTCATCTTT. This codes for CALRETGIQYTDKLIF.

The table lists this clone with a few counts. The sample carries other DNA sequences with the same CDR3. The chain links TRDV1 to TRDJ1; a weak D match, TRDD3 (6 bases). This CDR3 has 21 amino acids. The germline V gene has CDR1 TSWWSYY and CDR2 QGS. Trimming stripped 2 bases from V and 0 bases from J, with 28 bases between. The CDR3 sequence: CALGEGRGRSPGGRYTDKLIF. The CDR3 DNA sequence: TGTGCTCTTGGGGAAGGAAGGGGTCGATCTCCGGGGGGACGGTACACCGATAAACTCATCTTT.

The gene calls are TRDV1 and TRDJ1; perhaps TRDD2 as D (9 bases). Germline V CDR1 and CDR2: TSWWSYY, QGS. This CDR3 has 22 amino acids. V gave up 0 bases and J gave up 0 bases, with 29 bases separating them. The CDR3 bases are TGTGCTCTTGGGGAACTCGACCTTCCTACTTCCCGACTGGGGGTCGACACCGATAAACTCATCTTT. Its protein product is CALGELDLPTSRLGVDTDKLIF.

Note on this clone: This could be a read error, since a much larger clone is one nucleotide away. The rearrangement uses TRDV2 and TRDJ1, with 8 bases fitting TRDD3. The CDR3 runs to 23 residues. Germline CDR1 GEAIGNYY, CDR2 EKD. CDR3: CACDTASILHLTGGPSYTGKLIF. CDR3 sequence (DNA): TGTGCCTGTGACACCGCTTCCATCTTGCATTTGACTGGGGGTCCTTCGTACACCGGTAAACTCATCTTT.

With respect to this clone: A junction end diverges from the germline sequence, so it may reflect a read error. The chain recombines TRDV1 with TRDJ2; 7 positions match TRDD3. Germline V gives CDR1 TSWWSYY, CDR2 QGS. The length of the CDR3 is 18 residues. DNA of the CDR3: TGTGCTCTTGGGGCATTGCGGGGGGATCCTCTAGGGACAGCACAACCCTTCTTT. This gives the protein CALGALRGDPLGTAQPFF.

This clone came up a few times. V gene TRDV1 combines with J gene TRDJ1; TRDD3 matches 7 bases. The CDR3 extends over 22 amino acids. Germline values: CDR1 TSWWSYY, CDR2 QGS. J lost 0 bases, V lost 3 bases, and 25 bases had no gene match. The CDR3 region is CALGDPTPSPIGDKCYTDKLIF. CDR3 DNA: TGTGCTCTTGGGGATCCCACACCAAGTCCTATCGGGGATAAATGTTACACCGATAAACTCATCTTT.

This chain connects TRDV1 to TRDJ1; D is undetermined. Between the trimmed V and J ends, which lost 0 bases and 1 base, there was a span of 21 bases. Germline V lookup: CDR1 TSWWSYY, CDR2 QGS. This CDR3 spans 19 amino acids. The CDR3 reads CALGELVLQRATLTDKLIF. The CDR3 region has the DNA TGTGCTCTTGGGGAACTAGTCCTCCAGAGGGCTACTCTCACCGATAAACTCATCTTT.

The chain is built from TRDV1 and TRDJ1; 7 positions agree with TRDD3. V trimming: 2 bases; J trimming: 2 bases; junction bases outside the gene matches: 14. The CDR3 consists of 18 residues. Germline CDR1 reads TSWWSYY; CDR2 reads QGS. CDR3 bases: TGTGCTCTTGGGGAAAACTGGGGACCTATCCTGTCTACCGATAAACTCATCTTT. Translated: CALGENWGPILSTDKLIF.

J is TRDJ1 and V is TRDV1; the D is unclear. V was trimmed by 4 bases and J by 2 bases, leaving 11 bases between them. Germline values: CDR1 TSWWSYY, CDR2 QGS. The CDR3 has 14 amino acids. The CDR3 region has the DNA TGTGCTCTTGGGGGCAGAGGGGCAACCGATAAACTCATCTTT. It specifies CALGGRGATDKLIF.

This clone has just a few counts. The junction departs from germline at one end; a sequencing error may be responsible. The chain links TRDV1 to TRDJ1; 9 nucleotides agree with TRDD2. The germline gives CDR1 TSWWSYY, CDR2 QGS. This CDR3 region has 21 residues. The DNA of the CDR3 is TGTGCTCTTGGGGGGCCTTCCTACCCGCCCTGGAGGGTGGGGGGTACCGCTAAACTCATCTTT. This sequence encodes CALGGPSYPPWRVGGTAKLIF.

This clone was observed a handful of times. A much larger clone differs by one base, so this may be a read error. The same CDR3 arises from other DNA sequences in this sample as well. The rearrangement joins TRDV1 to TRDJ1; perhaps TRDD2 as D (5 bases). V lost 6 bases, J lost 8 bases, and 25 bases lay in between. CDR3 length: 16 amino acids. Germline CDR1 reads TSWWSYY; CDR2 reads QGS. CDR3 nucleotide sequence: TGTGCTCTTGGACCAAAGGGTGTTGCCTTCGCTCGCAAACTCATCTTT. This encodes CALGPKGVAFARKLIF.

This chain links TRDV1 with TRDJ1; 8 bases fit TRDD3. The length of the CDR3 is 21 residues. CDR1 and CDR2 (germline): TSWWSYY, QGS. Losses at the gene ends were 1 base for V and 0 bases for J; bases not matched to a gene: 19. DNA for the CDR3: TGTGCTCTTGGGGAACAGAGATCCCCCTTGTACTGGGGGGACCACACCGATAAACTCATCTTT. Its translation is CALGEQRSPLYWGDHTDKLIF.

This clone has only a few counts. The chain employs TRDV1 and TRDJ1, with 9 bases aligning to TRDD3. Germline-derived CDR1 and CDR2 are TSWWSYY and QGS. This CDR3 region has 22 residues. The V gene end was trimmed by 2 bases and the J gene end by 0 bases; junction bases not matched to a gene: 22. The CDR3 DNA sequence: TGTGCTCTTGGGGAAGTTTGGGAAGGCGTACTGGGGGAAACCCGGTACACCGATAAACTCATCTTT. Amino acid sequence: CALGEVWEGVLGETRYTDKLIF.

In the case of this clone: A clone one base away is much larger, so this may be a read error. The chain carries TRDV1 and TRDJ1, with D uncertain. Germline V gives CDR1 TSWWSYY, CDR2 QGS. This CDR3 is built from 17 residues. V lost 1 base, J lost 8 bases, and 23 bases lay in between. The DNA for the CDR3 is TGTGCTCTTGGGGAACCCGCGAGCCTGTACCCAGGCTGCAAACTCATCTTT. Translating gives CALGEPASLYPGCKLIF.

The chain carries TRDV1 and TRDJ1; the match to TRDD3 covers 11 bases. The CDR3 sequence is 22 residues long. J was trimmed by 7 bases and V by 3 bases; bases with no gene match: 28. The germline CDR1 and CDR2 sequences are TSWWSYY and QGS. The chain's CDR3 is CALGDPSATGGYYRYTVAKLIF. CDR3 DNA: TGTGCTCTTGGGGACCCCTCAGCCACTGGGGGATATTACCGGTACACCGTTGCTAAACTCATCTTT.

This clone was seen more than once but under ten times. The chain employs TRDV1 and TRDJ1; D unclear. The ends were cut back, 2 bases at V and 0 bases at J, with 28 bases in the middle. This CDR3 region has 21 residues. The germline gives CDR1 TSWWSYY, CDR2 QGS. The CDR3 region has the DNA TGTGCTCTTGGGGAAAGCCACGGTTGGGTTCTTGTACGGGCCGACACCGATAAACTCATCTTT. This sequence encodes CALGESHGWVLVRADTDKLIF.

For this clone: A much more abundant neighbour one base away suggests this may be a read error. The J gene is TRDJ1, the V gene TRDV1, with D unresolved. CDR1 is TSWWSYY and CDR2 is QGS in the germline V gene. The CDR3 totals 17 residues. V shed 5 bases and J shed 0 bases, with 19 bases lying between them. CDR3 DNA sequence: TGTGCTCTTGGGCACCGCGGCCTAGCCCTGTACACCGATAAACTCATCTTT. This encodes CALGHRGLALYTDKLIF.

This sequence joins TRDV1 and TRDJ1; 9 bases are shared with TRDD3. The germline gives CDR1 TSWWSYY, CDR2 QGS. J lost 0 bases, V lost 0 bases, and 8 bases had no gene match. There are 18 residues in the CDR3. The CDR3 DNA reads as TGTGCTCTTGGGGAACTCGGTAAGCTGGGGGATCACACCGATAAACTCATCTTT. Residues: CALGELGKLGDHTDKLIF.

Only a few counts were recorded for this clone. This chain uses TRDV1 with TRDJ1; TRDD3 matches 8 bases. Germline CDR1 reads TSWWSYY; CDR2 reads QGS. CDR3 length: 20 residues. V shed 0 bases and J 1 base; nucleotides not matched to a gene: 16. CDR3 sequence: CALGELTRAGDKSSTDKLIF. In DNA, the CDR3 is TGTGCTCTTGGGGAACTGACCCGAGCGGGGGATAAATCGTCCACCGATAAACTCATCTTT.

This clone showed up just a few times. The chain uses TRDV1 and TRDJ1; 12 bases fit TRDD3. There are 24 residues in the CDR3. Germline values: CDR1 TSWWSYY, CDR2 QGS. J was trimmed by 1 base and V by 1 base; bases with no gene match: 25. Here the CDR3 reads CALGEPATGTYWGIPSRSTDKLIF. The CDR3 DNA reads TGTGCTCTTGGGGAACCAGCTACGGGGACGTACTGGGGGATACCGAGCCGGTCCACCGATAAACTCATCTTT.

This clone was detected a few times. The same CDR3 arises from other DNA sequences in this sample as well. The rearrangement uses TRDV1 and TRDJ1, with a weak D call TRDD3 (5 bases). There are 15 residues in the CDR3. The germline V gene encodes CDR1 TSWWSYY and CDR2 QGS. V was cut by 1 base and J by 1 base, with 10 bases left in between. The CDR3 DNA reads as TGTGCTCTTGGGGAACGGAGGGGGTCCACCGATAAACTCATCTTT. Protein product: CALGERRGSTDKLIF.

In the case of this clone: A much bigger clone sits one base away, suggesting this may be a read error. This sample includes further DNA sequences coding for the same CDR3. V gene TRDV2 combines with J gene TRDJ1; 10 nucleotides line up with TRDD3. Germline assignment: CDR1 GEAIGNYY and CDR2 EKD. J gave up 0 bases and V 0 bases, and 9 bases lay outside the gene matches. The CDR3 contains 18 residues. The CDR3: CACDTLLGDIVYTDKLIF. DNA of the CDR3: TGTGCCTGTGACACCTTGCTGGGGGATATTGTGTACACCGATAAACTCATCTTT.

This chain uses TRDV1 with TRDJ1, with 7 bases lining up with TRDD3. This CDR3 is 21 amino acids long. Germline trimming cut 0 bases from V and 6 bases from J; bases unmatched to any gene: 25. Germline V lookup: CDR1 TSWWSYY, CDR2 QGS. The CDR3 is CALGELGRPYTGDQSINKLIF. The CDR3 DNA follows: TGTGCTCTTGGGGAACTGGGTCGACCTTATACTGGGGACCAATCTATCAATAAACTCATCTTT.

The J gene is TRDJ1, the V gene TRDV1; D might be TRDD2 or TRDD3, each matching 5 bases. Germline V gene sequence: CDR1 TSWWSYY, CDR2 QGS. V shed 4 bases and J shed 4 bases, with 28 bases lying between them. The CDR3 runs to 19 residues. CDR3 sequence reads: CALGAHFRSWGLLCDKLIF. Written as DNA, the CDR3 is TGTGCTCTTGGGGCCCACTTTCGTTCGTGGGGCCTCCTATGCGATAAACTCATCTTT.